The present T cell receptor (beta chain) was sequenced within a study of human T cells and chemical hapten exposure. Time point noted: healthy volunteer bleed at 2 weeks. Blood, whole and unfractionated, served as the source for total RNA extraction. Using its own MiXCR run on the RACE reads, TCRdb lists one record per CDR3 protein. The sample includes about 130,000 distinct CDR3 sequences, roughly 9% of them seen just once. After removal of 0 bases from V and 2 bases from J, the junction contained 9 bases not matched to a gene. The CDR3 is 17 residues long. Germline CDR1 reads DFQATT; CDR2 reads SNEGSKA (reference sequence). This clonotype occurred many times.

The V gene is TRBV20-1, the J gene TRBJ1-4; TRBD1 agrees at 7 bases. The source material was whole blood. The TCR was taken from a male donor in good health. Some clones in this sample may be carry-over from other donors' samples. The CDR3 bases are TGCAGTGCTAGAGATTTTGGCAGGGGGACTACTAATGAAAAACTGTTTTTT. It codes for CSARDFGRGTTNEKLFF.